These T cell receptor beta chains were read from a single sample in a study of early T cells in non-severe SARS-CoV-2 infection. TCRdb redid the calling of the 5' RACE reads with MiXCR, one entry per CDR3 protein. The sample consists of tens of thousands of distinct CDR3 sequences, roughly 9% of them appearing once. The sample comprised whole blood. These receptors came from an adult who was a healthcare worker with PCR-confirmed SARS-CoV-2 infection or an uninfected control (not recorded which). Each CDR3 is given with its conserved first and last residue. A D gene is named only where the DNA matches it firmly. Only part of the rows carry a size: once, few, many, or a class if the clone is expanded.

j_call: TRBJ2-1; v_call: TRBV7-3; clone_size: many; d_call: -; cdr3_aa: CASSLSGERNNEQFF; cdr3_nt: TGTGCCAGCAGCTTAAGCGGGGAGCGGAACAATGAGCAGTTCTTC
j_call: TRBJ2-4; v_call: TRBV7-9; clone_size: -; d_call: TRBD2; cdr3_aa: CASSSLWTSGVKNIQYF; cdr3_nt: TGTGCCAGCAGCAGCCTATGGACTAGCGGGGTCAAAAACATTCAGTACTTC
j_call: TRBJ2-1; v_call: TRBV5-1; clone_size: many; d_call: TRBD2; cdr3_aa: CASSLGLAGDALQFF; cdr3_nt: TGCGCCAGCAGCTTGGGGCTAGCGGGGGACGCCTTACAGTTCTTC
j_call: TRBJ1-2; v_call: TRBV7-9; clone_size: few; d_call: -; cdr3_aa: CASSLMKDSYGYTF; cdr3_nt: TGTGCCAGCAGCTTAATGAAAGATTCCTATGGCTACACCTTC
j_call: TRBJ1-1; v_call: TRBV5-4; clone_size: few; d_call: TRBD1; cdr3_aa: CASSPGQAGTEAFF; cdr3_nt: TGTGCCAGCAGCCCCGGACAGGCGGGCACTGAAGCTTTCTTT
j_call: TRBJ2-2; v_call: TRBV3-1; clone_size: -; d_call: -; cdr3_aa: CATRRGDTGELFF; cdr3_nt: TGTGCCACCCGTAGAGGGGACACCGGGGAGCTGTTTTTT
j_call: TRBJ2-5; v_call: TRBV4-1; clone_size: few; d_call: -; cdr3_aa: CASSQDNGEARETQYF; cdr3_nt: TGCGCCAGCAGCCAAGATAATGGGGAGGCCCGGGAGACCCAGTACTTC
j_call: TRBJ2-1; v_call: TRBV7-9; clone_size: -; d_call: -; cdr3_aa: CASSLVGVGEQFF; cdr3_nt: TGTGCCAGCAGCTTAGTGGGGGTCGGTGAGCAGTTCTTC
j_call: TRBJ2-7; v_call: TRBV4-2; clone_size: many; d_call: -; cdr3_aa: CASSQEGTGVYEQYF; cdr3_nt: TGTGCCAGCAGCCAAGAGGGGACTGGTGTGTATGAGCAGTACTTC
j_call: TRBJ2-3; v_call: TRBV5-8; clone_size: few; d_call: TRBD1; cdr3_aa: CASSIGTGRTDTQYF; cdr3_nt: TGTGCCAGCAGTATTGGGACAGGGAGAACAGATACGCAGTATTTT